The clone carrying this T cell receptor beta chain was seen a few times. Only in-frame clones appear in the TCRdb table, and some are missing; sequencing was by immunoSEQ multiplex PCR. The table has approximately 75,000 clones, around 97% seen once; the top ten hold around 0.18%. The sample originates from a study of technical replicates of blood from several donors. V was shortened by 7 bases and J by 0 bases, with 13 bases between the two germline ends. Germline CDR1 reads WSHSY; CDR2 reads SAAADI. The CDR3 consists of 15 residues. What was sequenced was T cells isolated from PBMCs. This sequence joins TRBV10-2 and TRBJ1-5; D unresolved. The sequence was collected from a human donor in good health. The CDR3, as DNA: TGCGCCAGCACCAAGGGAGGGTATAGCAATCAGCCCCAGCATTTT. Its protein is CASTKGGYSNQPQHF.